The rows below give T cell receptor beta chains drawn from one sample of a study of human T cells and chemical hapten exposure. TCRdb itself ran the RACE reads through MiXCR, one entry per CDR3 protein. This sample has about 110,000 distinct CDR3 sequences, with roughly 12% found just once. The sample was whole blood, taken in connection with sensitization to the hapten diphenylcyclopropenone (DPC). Receptors originate from a woman aged 50 to 60 with alopecia areata. Some clones in this sample may be carry-over from other donors' samples. Each CDR3 is given with its conserved first and last residue. Fields, in order: D gene, J gene, clone size, V gene, CDR3 DNA, CDR3 protein. D genes are given only for firm matches. Clone sizes are given selectively: once, few, many, or a class where the clone is expanded.

D gene: TRBD2
J gene: TRBJ2-1
clone size: many
V gene: TRBV19
CDR3 DNA: TGTGCCACTAGAGCGGGGGGGCATCACAATGAGCAGTTCTTC
CDR3 protein: CATRAGGHHNEQFF

D gene: TRBD2
J gene: TRBJ2-7
clone size: -
V gene: TRBV7-2
CDR3 DNA: TGTGCCAGCAGCTCCAAGGTGCTAGCGGGAGCCTACGAGCAGTACTTC
CDR3 protein: CASSSKVLAGAYEQYF

D gene: -
J gene: TRBJ2-2
clone size: -
V gene: TRBV10-2
CDR3 DNA: TGCGCCAGCAGTGAGACAGGTTACACCGGGGAGCTGTTTTTT
CDR3 protein: CASSETGYTGELFF

D gene: -
J gene: TRBJ1-1
clone size: -
V gene: TRBV14
CDR3 DNA: TGTGCCAGCAGCCTGCAAGTGAACACTGAAGCTTTCTTT
CDR3 protein: CASSLQVNTEAFF

D gene: TRBD2
J gene: TRBJ2-7
clone size: -
V gene: TRBV28
CDR3 DNA: TGTGCCAGCAGTCTACCCCGGGCTAGCGGGAGTCTCTACGAGCAGTACTTC
CDR3 protein: CASSLPRASGSLYEQYF

D gene: -
J gene: TRBJ2-7
clone size: many
V gene: TRBV29-1
CDR3 DNA: TGCAGCGTTGAAGATTGGGGGGATTCCTACGAGCAGTACTTC
CDR3 protein: CSVEDWGDSYEQYF

D gene: -
J gene: TRBJ2-2
clone size: few
V gene: TRBV10-2
CDR3 DNA: TGCGCCAGCAGGGTAACCGAATACCCCGGGGAGCTGTTTTTT
CDR3 protein: CASRVTEYPGELFF

D gene: -
J gene: TRBJ2-5
clone size: few
V gene: TRBV2
CDR3 DNA: TGTGCCAGCAGAAGAAGAGGGGGGGGCTTGGTCGGAGAGACCCAGTACTTC
CDR3 protein: CASRRRGGGLVGETQYF

D gene: -
J gene: TRBJ2-7
clone size: -
V gene: TRBV7-2
CDR3 DNA: TGTGCCAGCAGCCAGACCGGGTTTCTCCTCCACGAGCAGTACTTC
CDR3 protein: CASSQTGFLLHEQYF

D gene: -
J gene: TRBJ1-2
clone size: -
V gene: TRBV9
CDR3 DNA: TGTGCCAGCAGCGTATGGCAGGCCGGGGGCTATGGCTACACCTTC
CDR3 protein: CASSVWQAGGYGYTF

D gene: -
J gene: TRBJ2-1
clone size: few
V gene: TRBV7-9
CDR3 DNA: TGTGCCAGCAGCTCCCAGGGGGGGCGCGCCCATAACAATGAGCAGTTCTTC
CDR3 protein: CASSSQGGRAHNNEQFF

D gene: -
J gene: TRBJ2-4
clone size: many
V gene: TRBV18
CDR3 DNA: TGTGCCAGCTCACCACCGGACAAGGGCTACCTCGCCAAAAACATTCAGTACTTC
CDR3 protein: CASSPPDKGYLAKNIQYF

D gene: -
J gene: TRBJ1-5
clone size: -
V gene: TRBV20-1
CDR3 DNA: TGCAGTGCTAGAGAGAATGCCAGGGTACTTCTCCAGCCCCAGCATTTT
CDR3 protein: CSARENARVLLQPQHF

D gene: -
J gene: TRBJ1-5
clone size: -
V gene: TRBV7-2
CDR3 DNA: TGTGCCAGCAGCTCATCGGGGAATCAGCCCCAGCATTTT
CDR3 protein: CASSSSGNQPQHF

D gene: -
J gene: TRBJ2-7
clone size: few
V gene: TRBV5-5
CDR3 DNA: TGTGCCAGCAGCGCCAATGACGAGCAGTACTTC
CDR3 protein: CASSANDEQYF

D gene: -
J gene: TRBJ2-5
clone size: many
V gene: TRBV5-1
CDR3 DNA: TGCGCCAGCAGCGGTGGGCCTTCGGAGACCCAGTACTTC
CDR3 protein: CASSGGPSETQYF

D gene: TRBD1
J gene: TRBJ1-5
clone size: many
V gene: TRBV5-6
CDR3 DNA: TGTGCCAGCAGCCCGAGGCCAGGGGGTAATCAGCCCCAGCATTTT
CDR3 protein: CASSPRPGGNQPQHF

D gene: TRBD1
J gene: TRBJ2-7
clone size: -
V gene: TRBV10-3
CDR3 DNA: TGTGCCATCAGCCCGGCCACCGGGACAGACTCATACGAGCAGTACTTC
CDR3 protein: CAISPATGTDSYEQYF

D gene: TRBD2
J gene: TRBJ2-5
clone size: -
V gene: TRBV7-7
CDR3 DNA: TGTGCCAGCAGCTTAGTGGCGCGGGAGGCGGGGTTCCAAGAGACCCAGTACTTC
CDR3 protein: CASSLVAREAGFQETQYF

D gene: -
J gene: TRBJ2-5
clone size: few
V gene: TRBV11-2
CDR3 DNA: TGTGCCAGCAGCTTCGCTGCTCAAGAGACCCAGTACTTC
CDR3 protein: CASSFAAQETQYF

D gene: -
J gene: TRBJ2-7
clone size: -
V gene: TRBV4-3
CDR3 DNA: TGCGCCAGCAGCCAAGTTTTGTCTAGCGAGCAGTACTTC
CDR3 protein: CASSQVLSSEQYF

D gene: TRBD1
J gene: TRBJ1-5
clone size: many
V gene: TRBV18
CDR3 DNA: TGTGCCAGCTCACCAGGACAGGGGCCAAATCAGCCCCAGCATTTT
CDR3 protein: CASSPGQGPNQPQHF

D gene: TRBD1
J gene: TRBJ2-7
clone size: -
V gene: TRBV4-3
CDR3 DNA: TGCGCCAGCAGCCTGGACAGGGGTTACGAGCAGTACTTC
CDR3 protein: CASSLDRGYEQYF

D gene: TRBD1
J gene: TRBJ1-5
clone size: -
V gene: TRBV18
CDR3 DNA: TGTGCCAGCTCACCCAGTGTAGGGGGCAGGCAGCCCCAGCATTTT
CDR3 protein: CASSPSVGGRQPQHF

D gene: -
J gene: TRBJ2-3
clone size: few
V gene: TRBV6-2/TRBV6-3
CDR3 DNA: TGTGCCAGCAGTGCACCGCACCTTTGGGGATTCACAGATACGCAGTATTTT
CDR3 protein: CASSAPHLWGFTDTQYF

D gene: -
J gene: TRBJ1-1
clone size: -
V gene: TRBV11-2
CDR3 DNA: TGTGCCAGCAGCTCTACAGGGTATACTGAAGCTTTCTTT
CDR3 protein: CASSSTGYTEAFF

D gene: -
J gene: TRBJ2-2
clone size: -
V gene: TRBV11-2
CDR3 DNA: TGTGCCAGCAGCTTAGACCAGTTATACACCGGGGAGCTGTTTTTT
CDR3 protein: CASSLDQLYTGELFF

D gene: TRBD1
J gene: TRBJ1-5
clone size: -
V gene: TRBV6-5
CDR3 DNA: TGTGCCAGCGGTCAGGGGGGGAGCAATCAGCCCCAGCATTTT
CDR3 protein: CASGQGGSNQPQHF

D gene: TRBD1
J gene: TRBJ2-1
clone size: -
V gene: TRBV10-1
CDR3 DNA: TGCGCCAGCAGTGCCGGGACAGGGTCTTACAATGAGCAGTTCTTC
CDR3 protein: CASSAGTGSYNEQFF

D gene: -
J gene: TRBJ2-3
clone size: -
V gene: TRBV7-2
CDR3 DNA: TGTGCCAGCAGCCCAACAGGGAGGATGATCACAGATACGCAGTATTTT
CDR3 protein: CASSPTGRMITDTQYF

D gene: TRBD2
J gene: TRBJ2-2
clone size: -
V gene: TRBV5-4
CDR3 DNA: TGTGCCAGCAGCTTGGCCCGGACTAGAGGGACCGGGGAGCTGTTTTTT
CDR3 protein: CASSLARTRGTGELFF

D gene: -
J gene: TRBJ2-1
clone size: -
V gene: TRBV19
CDR3 DNA: TGTGCCAGTAGTATAGGCCAGACCTCCTACAATGAGCAGTTCTTC
CDR3 protein: CASSIGQTSYNEQFF

D gene: -
J gene: TRBJ2-2
clone size: many
V gene: TRBV7-6
CDR3 DNA: TGTGCCAGCAGCTCTACGAACACCGGGGAGCTGTTTTTT
CDR3 protein: CASSSTNTGELFF

D gene: TRBD2
J gene: TRBJ2-1
clone size: few
V gene: TRBV6-6
CDR3 DNA: TGTGCCAGCAGTTCTTTAGCGGGAGGGACCTACAATGAGCAGTTCTTC
CDR3 protein: CASSSLAGGTYNEQFF

D gene: -
J gene: TRBJ2-3
clone size: few
V gene: TRBV5-1
CDR3 DNA: -
CDR3 protein: CASSVTGTTVADTQYF

D gene: -
J gene: TRBJ2-7
clone size: many
V gene: TRBV20-1
CDR3 DNA: TGCAGTGCTAGAACTAGCCTCACCTACGAGCAGTACTTC
CDR3 protein: CSARTSLTYEQYF

D gene: -
J gene: TRBJ1-4
clone size: few
V gene: TRBV25-1
CDR3 DNA: TGTGCCAGCAGTGCGAGCGGGGAAAAACTGTTTTTT
CDR3 protein: CASSASGEKLFF

D gene: -
J gene: TRBJ1-1
clone size: few
V gene: TRBV11-2
CDR3 DNA: TGTGCCAGCAGCCTCCTCGTGGGGGGCACTGAAGCTTTCTTT
CDR3 protein: CASSLLVGGTEAFF

D gene: -
J gene: TRBJ2-3
clone size: few
V gene: TRBV18
CDR3 DNA: TGTGCCAGCTCGCGTACCCTAACAGATACGCAGTATTTT
CDR3 protein: CASSRTLTDTQYF

D gene: -
J gene: TRBJ2-1
clone size: -
V gene: TRBV6-2/TRBV6-3
CDR3 DNA: TGTGCCAGCATTAGGGAAAGCTCCTACAATGAGCAGTTCTTC
CDR3 protein: CASIRESSYNEQFF

D gene: -
J gene: TRBJ1-1
clone size: many
V gene: TRBV5-1
CDR3 DNA: TGCGCCAGCAGCTTGGAAGGCCGCCTCGGGATGAACACTGAAGCTTTCTTT
CDR3 protein: CASSLEGRLGMNTEAFF

D gene: -
J gene: TRBJ1-5
clone size: -
V gene: TRBV28
CDR3 DNA: TGTGCCAGCATTCCAACGCCGGGGGCCAATCAGCCCCAGCATTTT
CDR3 protein: CASIPTPGANQPQHF

D gene: -
J gene: TRBJ2-2
clone size: few
V gene: TRBV12-3/TRBV12-4
CDR3 DNA: TGTGCCAGCAGTTTTCTTGGCGGCGGGGAGCTGTTTTTT
CDR3 protein: CASSFLGGGELFF

D gene: -
J gene: TRBJ2-7
clone size: few
V gene: TRBV11-1
CDR3 DNA: TGTGCCAGCAGCTTAGGGACGAGTCTCTACGAGCAGTACTTC
CDR3 protein: CASSLGTSLYEQYF

D gene: -
J gene: TRBJ1-2
clone size: -
V gene: TRBV28
CDR3 DNA: TGTGCCAGCAGTGGGGCAGTTGGCTACACCTTC
CDR3 protein: CASSGAVGYTF

D gene: TRBD2
J gene: TRBJ2-7
clone size: many
V gene: TRBV28
CDR3 DNA: TGTGCCAGCAGTTCACTAGCGGGAGCAAACGAGCAGTACTTC
CDR3 protein: CASSSLAGANEQYF

D gene: TRBD2
J gene: TRBJ2-1
clone size: many
V gene: TRBV6-2/TRBV6-3
CDR3 DNA: TGTGCCAGCTCGAAGGTGGGCGGGGGGCCGAACAATGAGCAGTTCTTC
CDR3 protein: CASSKVGGGPNNEQFF

D gene: -
J gene: TRBJ2-7
clone size: -
V gene: TRBV4-3
CDR3 DNA: TGCGCCAGCAGCCAAGTGGTACGTCCCGGCGGCGAGCAGTACTTC
CDR3 protein: CASSQVVRPGGEQYF

D gene: -
J gene: TRBJ2-5
clone size: many
V gene: TRBV7-7
CDR3 DNA: TGTGCCAGCAGCTTAGAACCGCCGGGACACCGAGAGACCCAGTACTTC
CDR3 protein: CASSLEPPGHRETQYF

D gene: TRBD2
J gene: TRBJ2-1
clone size: few
V gene: TRBV11-2
CDR3 DNA: TGTGCCAGCAGCTTCATTCAGCGGGGGCACTACAATGAGCAGTTCTTC
CDR3 protein: CASSFIQRGHYNEQFF

D gene: TRBD2
J gene: TRBJ2-3
clone size: few
V gene: TRBV10-3
CDR3 DNA: TGTGCCATCTTAGCGGGGGGTACAGATACGCAGTATTTT
CDR3 protein: CAILAGGTDTQYF

D gene: -
J gene: TRBJ2-3
clone size: many
V gene: TRBV5-1
CDR3 DNA: TGCGCCAGCAGCCCTGGCCGGGGGGCCACAGATACGCAGTATTTT
CDR3 protein: CASSPGRGATDTQYF

D gene: -
J gene: TRBJ1-6
clone size: few
V gene: TRBV11-2
CDR3 DNA: TGTGCCAGCAGCTCCGGGCTCTATAATTCACCCCTCCACTTT
CDR3 protein: CASSSGLYNSPLHF